Below, 30 T cell receptor beta chains from the same sample are listed, as sequenced in a study of Graves' ophthalmopathy and Graves' hyperthyroidism. RNA transcripts were the source from which TCR beta CDR3 regions were amplified. An opening RT-PCR round employed HTBI primers and preceded a second-round multiplex PCR. TCRdb processed the multiplex PCR reads anew with MiXCR; each CDR3 protein has one entry. The sample lists about 740,000 distinct CDR3 sequences, 40% occurring once. Sequencing was performed on peripheral blood. The receptor source for this set is an adult man with Graves' ophthalmopathy.

This clonotype has a count of ten or more. V is TRBV29-1 and J is TRBJ1-1; a weak D match, TRBD1 (6 bases). The germline V gene encodes CDR1 SQVTM and CDR2 ANQGSEA. The CDR3 length is 12 residues. The V end lost 2 bases, the J end lost 4 bases, and 8 bases lay between the germline ends. CDR3 bases: TGCAGCGTTGAACGAGGGGGCACTGAAGCTTTCTTT. Its protein is CSVERGGTEAFF.

This clonotype was detected a few times. The rearrangement links TRBV11-2 to TRBJ1-2, with D possibly matching TRBD1 (6 bases). V was trimmed by 6 bases and J by 8 bases, leaving 16 bases between them. Germline CDR1 is SGHAT and CDR2 is FQNNGV. The CDR3 covers 13 residues. The CDR3 spells CASRDTGTFGYTF. The CDR3 DNA is TGTGCCAGCAGAGATACAGGGACATTCGGCTACACCTTC.

This clonotype was picked up a small number of times. The chain recombines TRBV6-6 with TRBJ1-2, with D maybe TRBD1 (5 bases). Between the trimmed V and J ends, which lost 2 bases and 2 bases, there was a span of 9 bases. Germline CDR1 is MNHNY and CDR2 is SVGAGI (reference sequence). This CDR3 comprises 14 residues. The CDR3 sequence: CASSYARGNYGYTF. CDR3 nucleotides: TGTGCCAGCAGTTACGCCCGGGGCAACTATGGCTACACCTTC.

At least ten counts were recorded for this clonotype. The V call is TRBV12-3 or TRBV12-4, the J call TRBJ1-3; D ambiguous. The CDR3 has 13 residues. Deletions cut 4 bases from V and 9 bases from J, with 13 bases between. As DNA, the CDR3 is TGTGCCAGCAGTTACAACCGGCGGAGCACCATATATTTT. Translating it yields CASSYNRRSTIYF.

This chain uses TRBV15 with TRBJ1-2, with a weak D call TRBD1 (6 bases). Trimming took 6 bases from V and 0 from J, leaving 14 bases between them. CDR1 is LNHNV, CDR2 YYDKDF, per germline (reference sequence). This CDR3 region has 15 residues. The CDR3 region is CATRRKGGANYGYTF. The CDR3 DNA sequence: TGTGCCACCAGGAGGAAAGGGGGAGCTAACTATGGCTACACCTTC.

Note on this clonotype: No conserved phenylalanine or tryptophan ends this CDR3, so it is likely a read error. The chain links TRBV19 to TRBJ2-5; weak D call: TRBD1 (7 bases). CDR3 length equals 15 residues. V dropped 7 bases and J dropped 3 bases, with 18 bases sitting between them. Per germline, CDR1 LNHDA and CDR2 SQIVND (reference sequence). The CDR3 reads CASKFRQGGEETQYL. CDR3 sequence (DNA): TGTGCCAGTAAGTTTAGACAGGGAGGCGAAGAGACCCAGTACTTA.

The rearrangement links TRBV20-1 to TRBJ2-5; D call uncertain. Germline assignment: CDR1 DFQATT and CDR2 SNEGSKA (reference sequence). Trimming shortened V by 0 bases and J by 5 bases, and 10 bases separated the two germline ends. CDR3 length: 13 residues. The CDR3 nucleotides are TGCAGTGCTAGAGATCAAGCAGCGGAGACCCAGTACTTC. This encodes CSARDQAAETQYF.

The sample holds many counts of this clonotype. The chain joins TRBV15 to TRBJ2-7; 9 bases align to TRBD2. The germline gives CDR1 LNHNV, CDR2 YYDKDF (reference sequence). V lost 5 bases to trimming and J lost 2 bases; unmatched junction nucleotides: 13. This CDR3 contains 17 residues. CDR3 residues: CATSDLSGSVTPYEQYF. The CDR3 region has the DNA TGTGCCACCAGCGACCTTAGCGGGAGCGTTACTCCCTACGAGCAGTACTTC.

This clonotype was observed a handful of times. The J gene is TRBJ1-2, the V gene TRBV28; TRBD1 agrees at 7 bases. This CDR3 contains 14 residues. Germline V gene data show CDR1 as MDHEN and CDR2 as SYDVKM. J gave up 4 bases and V 5 bases, and 7 bases lay outside the gene matches. For the CDR3, the DNA is TGTGCCAGCAGTCTACAGGGGCGGGGCTATGGCTACACCTTC. It codes for CASSLQGRGYGYTF.

This clonotype was seen ten or more times. This chain connects TRBV5-5 to TRBJ1-6; maybe TRBD1 (5 bases). The CDR3 is 15 residues long. V was clipped by 0 bases and J by 9 bases, with 13 bases between them. The germline CDR1 and CDR2 sequences are SGHKS and YYEKEE (reference sequence). The CDR3 reads CASSLGQGSSSPLHF. CDR3 sequence (DNA): TGTGCCAGCAGCTTGGGGCAGGGATCTTCTTCACCCCTCCACTTT.

Ten or more counts support this clonotype. The chain links TRBV7-3 to TRBJ1-2, with 8 nucleotides matching TRBD1. Germline-derived CDR1 and CDR2 are SGHTA and FQGTGA. The length of the CDR3 is 13 residues. J lost 6 bases, V lost 3 bases, and 3 bases had no gene match. The CDR3 spells CASSFGQGNGYTF. CDR3 coding DNA: TGTGCCAGCAGCTTCGGACAGGGCAATGGCTACACCTTC.

The genes are TRBV25-1 and TRBJ2-2, with D unresolved. V was clipped by 2 bases and J by 3 bases, with 7 bases between them. The CDR3 is 14 amino acids. Germline V gene sequence: CDR1 MGHDK, CDR2 SYGVNS. The CDR3 nucleotides read TGTGCCAGCAGTGAAGGCAGTTACACCGGGGAGCTGTTTTTT. This translates into CASSEGSYTGELFF.

Ten or more counts support this clonotype. V usage is TRBV20-1 and J usage is TRBJ1-2; D might be TRBD1 (6 bases). Per the germline V gene, CDR1 is DFQATT and CDR2 is SNEGSKA (reference sequence). Trimming removed 3 bases from V and 4 bases from J, with 12 bases in between. CDR3 length: 13 residues. The CDR3 DNA is TGCAGTGCTAGTAGGACAGCGTTCTATGGCTACACCTTC. Translated: CSASRTAFYGYTF.

The V call is TRBV7-2, the J call TRBJ1-2; D is possibly TRBD1 (6 bases). Germline lookup yields CDR1 SGHTA and CDR2 FQGNSA. The CDR3 has 15 amino acids. Trimming shortened V by 6 bases and J by 0 bases, and 14 bases separated the two germline ends. CDR3: CASRSWTDANYGYTF. The CDR3 DNA reads as TGTGCCAGCAGATCTTGGACAGACGCTAACTATGGCTACACCTTC.

In this sample, this clonotype turned up a few times. The rearrangement uses TRBV20-1 and TRBJ1-3; weak D call: TRBD1 (5 bases). Trimming shortened V by 3 bases and J by 0 bases, and 9 bases separated the two germline ends. Germline V CDR1 and CDR2: DFQATT, SNEGSKA (reference sequence). The CDR3 extends over 14 amino acids. The CDR3 loop is CSASGASSGNTIYF. CDR3 bases: TGCAGTGCTAGTGGGGCAAGCTCTGGAAACACCATATATTTT.

V is TRBV7-9 and J is TRBJ2-7, with a tentative D call TRBD2 (5 bases). The V gene's germline CDR1 is SEHNR and CDR2 FQNEAQ (reference sequence). CDR3 length: 13 residues. Trimming took 4 bases from V and 5 from J, leaving 12 bases between them. The CDR3 protein is CASSSSAGNEQYF. The CDR3 nucleotides are TGTGCCAGCAGCTCCTCCGCGGGCAACGAGCAGTACTTC.

A single count supports this clonotype. This chain links TRBV5-1 with TRBJ1-1; D gene unclear. Germline assignment: CDR1 SGHRS and CDR2 YFSETQ. CDR3 length equals 13 residues. V was clipped by 1 base and J by 1 base, with 5 bases between them. The CDR3 sequence is CASSLTWNTEAFF. As DNA, the CDR3 is TGCGCCAGCAGCTTGACGTGGAACACTGAAGCTTTCTTT.

This sequence joins TRBV7-9 and TRBJ1-6, with D uncertain. CDR3 length: 12 residues. The germline V gene encodes CDR1 SEHNR and CDR2 FQNEAQ (reference sequence). V lost 5 bases, J lost 13 bases, and 12 bases lay in between. Here the CDR3 DNA reads TGTGCCAGCAGCCCCCCGGGAGAGCCCCTCCACTTT. Its protein product is CASSPPGEPLHF.

This clonotype showed up just a few times. V usage is TRBV6-5 and J usage is TRBJ2-5; 9 nucleotides align to TRBD2. The junction had 4 bases not matched to a gene; V was cut back by 3 bases and J by 2 bases. The CDR3 runs to 15 residues. CDR1 MNHEY and CDR2 SVGAGI come from the germline V gene. CDR3 bases: TGTGCCAGCAGTTATCGGCGGGGGGGACAAGAGACCCAGTACTTC. This sequence encodes CASSYRRGGQETQYF.

The chain uses TRBV4-1 and TRBJ2-7; D possibly corresponds to TRBD2 (5 bases). V dropped 1 base and J dropped 3 bases, with 7 bases sitting between them. CDR1 and CDR2 (germline): MGHRA, YSYEKL. The CDR3 length is 13 residues. The CDR3 DNA reads TGCGCCAGCAGCCAAGGGGGAGACTACGAGCAGTACTTC. The encoded protein is CASSQGGDYEQYF.

In its sample, this clonotype was seen many times. The CDR3 reads CASSTGLRETQYF. In nucleotides, the CDR3 is TGTGCCAGCAGTACAGGGTTGAGAGAGACCCAGTACTTC. The V gene is TRBV2, the J gene TRBJ2-5; D possibly corresponds to TRBD1 (6 bases). The CDR3 runs to 13 residues. Trimming cost V 5 bases and J 4 bases, with 11 bases left between them. Germline V gene sequence: CDR1 SNHLY, CDR2 FYNNEI. Full variable domain (rest looked up from reference TRBV2 and TRBJ2-5): EPEVTQTPSHQVTQMGQEVILRCVPISNHLYFYWYRQILGQKVEFLVSFYNNEISEKSEIFDDQFSVERPDGSNFTLKIRSTKLEDSAMYFCASSTGLRETQYFGPGTRLLVL.

The rearrangement uses TRBV3-1 and TRBJ1-4; a weak D match, TRBD1 (5 bases). Trimming left V 3 bases short and J 8 bases short, with 13 bases between. There are 14 residues in the CDR3. Germline V gene data show CDR1 as LGHDT and CDR2 as YNNKEL (reference sequence). CDR3 sequence: CASSHQGGPEKLFF. For the CDR3, the DNA is TGTGCCAGCAGCCATCAGGGAGGACCCGAAAAACTGTTTTTT.

The V call is TRBV19, the J call TRBJ1-5, with D possibly TRBD1 on 5 matching bases. The V end was cut by 4 bases, the J end by 3 bases, with 13 bases between. This CDR3 comprises 15 residues. The germline V gene has CDR1 LNHDA and CDR2 SQIVND (reference sequence). CDR3 nucleotides: TGTGCCAGTAGTAACTCGGGACTCTCCAATCAGCCCCAGCATTTT. Protein sequence: CASSNSGLSNQPQHF.

This clonotype was seen many times. The genes are TRBV27 and TRBJ2-7; D gene unclear. Trimming removed 3 bases from V and 3 bases from J, with 12 bases in between. Germline V lookup: CDR1 MNHEY, CDR2 SMNVEV (reference sequence). The CDR3 sequence is 14 residues long. The CDR3 bases are TGTGCCAGCAGTTTTGGACGGTCGTACTACGAGCAGTACTTC. This encodes CASSFGRSYYEQYF.

The chain joins TRBV29-1 to TRBJ1-2, with D unclear. The germline CDR1 and CDR2 sequences are SQVTM and ANQGSEA. The length of the CDR3 is 10 residues. Deletions cut 0 bases from V and 8 bases from J, with 4 bases between. In DNA, the CDR3 is TGCAGCGTTGAAGACGACGGCTACACCTTC. Translation: CSVEDDGYTF.

This clonotype has just a few counts. The chain is built from TRBV7-9 and TRBJ1-2, with D unclear. The CDR3 spans 15 residues. Germline V gene sequence: CDR1 SEHNR, CDR2 FQNEAQ (reference sequence). The ends were cut back, 4 bases at V and 3 bases at J, with 15 bases in the middle. CDR3 sequence reads: CASSSIGGSDYGYTF. For the CDR3, the DNA is TGTGCCAGCAGCTCGATTGGCGGGAGCGACTATGGCTACACCTTC.

With respect to this clonotype: One base away lies a much larger clone, so this may be a sequencing read error. The gene calls are TRBV29-1 and TRBJ1-1, with no clear D. This CDR3 is 13 amino acids long. Germline CDR1 and CDR2: SQVTM and ANQGSEA. Trimming stripped 3 bases from V and 7 bases from J, with 15 bases between. CDR3 sequence: CSVEGANSFEAFF. The CDR3 DNA is TGCAGCGTTGAGGGTGCGAACAGCTTTGAAGCTTTCTTT.

The rearrangement links TRBV19 to TRBJ2-5, with 11 bases matching TRBD1. V lost 3 bases to trimming and J lost 5 bases; unmatched junction nucleotides: 8. This CDR3 has 16 residues. In germline, CDR1 is LNHDA, CDR2 SQIVND (reference sequence). In nucleotides, the CDR3 is TGTGCCAGTAGTATTATCGGACAGGGGGCGGCGGAGACCCAGTACTTC. This sequence encodes CASSIIGQGAAETQYF. The full variable domain, its missing parts supplied by reference TRBV19 and TRBJ2-5, is DGGITQSPKYLFRKEGQNVTLSCEQNLNHDAMYWYRQDPGQGLRLIYYSQIVNDFQKGDIAEGYSVSREKKESFPLTVTSAQKNPTAFYLCASSIIGQGAAETQYFGPGTRLLVL.

The chain uses TRBV29-1 and TRBJ2-5; 8 bases agree with TRBD1. CDR1 and CDR2 from the germline V gene are SQVTM and ANQGSEA. The J segment lost 3 bases and the V segment lost 4 bases, leaving 7 bases of the junction unmatched. The CDR3 contains 14 residues. CDR3 in DNA: TGCAGCGTTGTTCGGGACAGGACAGAAGAGACCCAGTACTTC. It translates to CSVVRDRTEETQYF. Based on the CDR3 plus reference TRBV29-1 and TRBJ2-5, the full variable domain is SAVISQKPSRDICQRGTSLTIQCQVDSQVTMMFWYRQQPGQSLTLIATANQGSEATYESGFVIDKFPISRPNLTFSTLTVSNMSPEDSSIYLCSVVRDRTEETQYFGPGTRLLVL.

With respect to this clonotype: This may arise from a read error, as a much more abundant clone is one base away. CDR3: CSAGTNSEKLLF. The CDR3 DNA reads TGCAGTGCCGGGACAAATAGTGAAAAACTGCTTTTT. This sequence joins TRBV29-1 and TRBJ1-4; maybe TRBD1 (6 bases). This CDR3 has 12 residues. The germline V gene has CDR1 SQVTM and CDR2 ANQGSEA.